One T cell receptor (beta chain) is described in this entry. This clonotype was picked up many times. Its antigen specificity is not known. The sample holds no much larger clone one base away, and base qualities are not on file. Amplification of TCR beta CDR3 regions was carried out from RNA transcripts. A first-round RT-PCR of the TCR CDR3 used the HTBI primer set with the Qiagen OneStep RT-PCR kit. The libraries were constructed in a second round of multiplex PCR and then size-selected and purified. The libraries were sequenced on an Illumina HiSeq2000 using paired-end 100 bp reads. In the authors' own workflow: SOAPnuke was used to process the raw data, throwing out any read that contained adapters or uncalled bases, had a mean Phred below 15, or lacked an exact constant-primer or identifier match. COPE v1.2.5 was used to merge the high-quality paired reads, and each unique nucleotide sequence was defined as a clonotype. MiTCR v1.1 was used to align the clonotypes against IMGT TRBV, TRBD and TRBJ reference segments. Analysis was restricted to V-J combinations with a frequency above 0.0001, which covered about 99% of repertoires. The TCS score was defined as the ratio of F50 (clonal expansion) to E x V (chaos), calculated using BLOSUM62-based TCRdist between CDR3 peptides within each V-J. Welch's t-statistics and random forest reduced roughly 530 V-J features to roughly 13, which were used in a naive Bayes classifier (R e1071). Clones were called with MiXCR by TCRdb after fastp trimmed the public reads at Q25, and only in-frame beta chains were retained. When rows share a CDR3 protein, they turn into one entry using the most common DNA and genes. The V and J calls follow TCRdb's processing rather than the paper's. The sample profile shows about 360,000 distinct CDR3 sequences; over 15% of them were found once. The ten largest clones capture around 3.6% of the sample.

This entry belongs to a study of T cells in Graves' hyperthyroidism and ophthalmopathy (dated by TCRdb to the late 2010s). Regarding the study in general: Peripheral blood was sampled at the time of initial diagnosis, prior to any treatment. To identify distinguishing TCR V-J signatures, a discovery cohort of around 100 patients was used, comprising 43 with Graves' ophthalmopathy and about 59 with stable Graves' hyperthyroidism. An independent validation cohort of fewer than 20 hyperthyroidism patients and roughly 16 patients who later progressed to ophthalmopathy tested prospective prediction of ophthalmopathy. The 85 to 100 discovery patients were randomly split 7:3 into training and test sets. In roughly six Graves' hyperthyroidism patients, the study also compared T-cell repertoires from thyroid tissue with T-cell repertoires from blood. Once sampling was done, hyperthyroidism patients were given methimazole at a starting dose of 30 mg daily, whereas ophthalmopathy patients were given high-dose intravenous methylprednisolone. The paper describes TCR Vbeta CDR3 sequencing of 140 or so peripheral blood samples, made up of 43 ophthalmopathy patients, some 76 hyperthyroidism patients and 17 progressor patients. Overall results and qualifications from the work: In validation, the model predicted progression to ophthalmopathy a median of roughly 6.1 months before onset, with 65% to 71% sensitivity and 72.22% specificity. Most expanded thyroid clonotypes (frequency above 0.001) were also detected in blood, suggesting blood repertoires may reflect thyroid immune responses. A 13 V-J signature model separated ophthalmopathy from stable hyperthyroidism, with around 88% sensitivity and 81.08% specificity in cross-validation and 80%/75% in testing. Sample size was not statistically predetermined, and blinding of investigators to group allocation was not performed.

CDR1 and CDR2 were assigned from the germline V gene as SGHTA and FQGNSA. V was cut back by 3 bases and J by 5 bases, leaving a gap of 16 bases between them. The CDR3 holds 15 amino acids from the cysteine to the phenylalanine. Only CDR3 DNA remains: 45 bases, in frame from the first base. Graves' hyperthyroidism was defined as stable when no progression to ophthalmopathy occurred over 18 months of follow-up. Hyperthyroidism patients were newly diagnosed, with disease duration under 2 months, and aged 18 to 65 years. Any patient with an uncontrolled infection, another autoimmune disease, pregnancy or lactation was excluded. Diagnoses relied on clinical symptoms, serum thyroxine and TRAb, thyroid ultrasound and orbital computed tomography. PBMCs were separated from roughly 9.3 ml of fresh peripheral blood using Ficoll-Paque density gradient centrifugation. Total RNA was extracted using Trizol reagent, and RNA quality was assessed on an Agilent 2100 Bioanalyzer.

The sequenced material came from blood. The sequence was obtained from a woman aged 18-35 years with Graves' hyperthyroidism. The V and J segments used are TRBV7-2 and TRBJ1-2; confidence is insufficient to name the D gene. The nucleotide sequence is TGTGCCAGCAGCTTCCCCCCCACCACAACATATGGCTACACCTTC. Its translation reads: CASSFPPTTTYGYTF.